The next 20 T cell receptor beta chains were all read from a single sample in a study of T cell repertoires in cytomegalovirus infection. No antigens are known for them. TCRdb re-analysed the reads in MiXCR, keeping a single row per CDR3 protein. The profile shows 700,000 to 900,000 distinct CDR3 sequences, 25% to 35% of them singletons. The material was cultured CD8+ T cells from PBMCs, obtained from culture after CMV antigen stimulation. The receptors stem from a human donor in good health (CMV status not recorded). Some clones in this sample may be carry-over from other donors' samples.

This chain connects TRBV25-1 to TRBJ1-2; D not certain. The germline CDR1 and CDR2 sequences are MGHDK and SYGVNS. The V end lost 1 base, the J end lost 7 bases, and 16 bases lay between the germline ends. The CDR3 has 15 residues. The CDR3 here is CASSEWRGNGRGYTF. DNA for the CDR3: TGTGCCAGCAGTGAATGGAGAGGGAATGGTCGTGGCTACACCTTC.

This clonotype was detected only a few times. The chain joins TRBV6-2 or TRBV6-3 to TRBJ2-1, with D possibly being TRBD1 (5 bases). Germline V gene sequence: CDR1 MNHEY, CDR2 SVGEGT. The ends were cut back, 4 bases at V and 8 bases at J, with 15 bases in the middle. The CDR3 has 14 amino acids. The CDR3 DNA reads TGTGCCAGCAGTTTCAGGACACCCGACGATGAGCAGTTCTTC. It codes for CASSFRTPDDEQFF.

This chain connects TRBV2 to TRBJ1-4, with D possibly matching TRBD1 (6 bases). Germline V CDR1 and CDR2: SNHLY, FYNNEI. V lost 6 bases, J lost 0 bases, and 14 bases lay in between. This CDR3 is 16 amino acids long. The CDR3 sequence: CASSLQGTSTNEKLFF. The CDR3 coding sequence is TGTGCCAGCAGCCTGCAGGGGACATCAACTAATGAAAAACTGTTTTTT.

This clonotype has only a few counts. The rearrangement joins TRBV12-3 or TRBV12-4 to TRBJ2-3, with a tentative D call TRBD2 (7 bases). V was shortened by 7 bases and J by 5 bases, with 19 bases between the two germline ends. This CDR3 contains 15 residues. DNA for the CDR3: TGTGCCAGCACTCGGAGGGGGAGGGATGGAGATACGCAGTATTTT. Amino acid sequence: CASTRRGRDGDTQYF.

This clonotype was seen more than once but under ten times. The chain recombines TRBV6-5 with TRBJ2-7; weak D call: TRBD1 (7 bases). Germline lookup yields CDR1 MNHEY and CDR2 SVGAGI. The CDR3 spans 14 residues. The germline V and J ends were trimmed by 7 bases and 3 bases, with 16 bases remaining between them. The CDR3 DNA reads TGTGCCAGCATTGCCAGACAGGGACTCTACGAGCAGTACGTC. Translation: CASIARQGLYEQYV.

This sequence joins TRBV28 and TRBJ2-3; TRBD1 might be the D (6 bases). Germline V gene lookup returns CDR1 MDHEN and CDR2 SYDVKM. Trimming shortened V by 1 base and J by 4 bases, and 9 bases separated the two germline ends. The CDR3 loop spans 14 amino acids. The CDR3 DNA reads TGTGCCAGCAGTTTATTTACAGGGCCAGATACGCAGTATTTT. Protein product: CASSLFTGPDTQYF.

This clonotype was seen more than once but under ten times. The rearrangement uses TRBV19 and TRBJ1-1; no clear D gene. CDR3 length: 13 amino acids. CDR1 and CDR2 (germline): LNHDA, SQIVND (reference sequence). V was pared by 7 bases and J by 1 base, with 10 bases between. This CDR3 reads CASIEARNTEAFF. CDR3 DNA: TGTGCCAGTATTGAGGCAAGGAACACTGAAGCTTTCTTT. The variable domain in full, with the rest retrieved from reference TRBV19 and TRBJ1-1, is DGGITQSPKYLFRKEGQNVTLSCEQNLNHDAMYWYRQDPGQGLRLIYYSQIVNDFQKGDIAEGYSVSREKKESFPLTVTSAQKNPTAFYLCASIEARNTEAFFGQGTRLTVV.

Written as DNA, the CDR3 is TGTGCCAGCAGCTTAGGTCAAGGGTCGGATTCCCAGTACTTC. It encodes CASSLGQGSDSQYF. The rearrangement links TRBV7-9 to TRBJ2-5; the D is unclear. The CDR3 has 14 residues. V was cut by 1 base and J by 9 bases, with 15 bases left in between. In germline, CDR1 is SEHNR, CDR2 FQNEAQ (reference sequence).

The chain combines TRBV12-3 or TRBV12-4 with TRBJ1-3; D unclear. The CDR3 sequence is 17 residues long. The germline V and J ends were trimmed by 1 base and 1 base, with 14 bases remaining between them. Here the CDR3 DNA reads TGTGCCAGCAGTTTAGGATTGATATTGGGTTCTGGAAACACCATATATTTT. This codes for CASSLGLILGSGNTIYF.

The V and J genes are TRBV2 and TRBJ2-3; 13 bases map to TRBD2. V trimming: 6 bases; J trimming: 4 bases; junction bases outside the gene matches: 4. The CDR3 consists of 15 residues. Germline CDR1 reads SNHLY; CDR2 reads FYNNEI. The CDR3 spells CASRGTSGAPDTQYF. The CDR3 nucleotides read TGTGCCAGCAGGGGGACTAGCGGGGCCCCAGATACGCAGTATTTT.

This chain uses TRBV7-6 with TRBJ2-3; 7 nucleotides agree with TRBD1. J lost 2 bases, V lost 5 bases, and 10 bases had no gene match. CDR1 is SGHVS, CDR2 FNYEAQ, per germline. The CDR3 has 16 residues. CDR3 coding DNA: TGTGCCAGCAGCGGGCCCGGGACAGCATACACAGATACGCAGTATTTT. It yields the protein CASSGPGTAYTDTQYF.

This clonotype showed up many times. The chain employs TRBV7-8 and TRBJ2-1; tentatively, D is TRBD1 or TRBD2 (5 bases each). Deletions cut 3 bases from V and 1 base from J, with 10 bases between. Germline assignment: CDR1 SGHVS and CDR2 FQNEAQ. This CDR3 comprises 15 residues. The CDR3 bases are TGTGCCAGCAGCTTGCAGGGAGCTTCCTACAATGAGCAGTTCTTC. This sequence encodes CASSLQGASYNEQFF. Using reference TRBV7-8 and TRBJ2-1 for the parts outside the CDR3, the full variable domain is GAGVSQSPRYKVAKRGQDVALRCDPISGHVSLFWYQQALGQGPEFLTYFQNEAQLDKSGLPSDRFFAERPEGSVSTLKIQRTQQEDSAVYLCASSLQGASYNEQFFGPGTRLTVL.

The V call is TRBV6-2 or TRBV6-3, the J call TRBJ2-2; D unresolved. Germline V CDR1 and CDR2: MNHEY, SVGEGT. The V end lost 5 bases, the J end lost 0 bases, and 10 bases lay between the germline ends. The CDR3 is 15 amino acids. In DNA form, the CDR3 reads TGTGCCAGCAGTCAGTTTGTAGCGAACACCGGGGAGCTGTTTTTT. Translating it yields CASSQFVANTGELFF.

This clonotype was picked up a small number of times. In DNA, the CDR3 is TGTGCCAGCAGCCTTCCAGGGTGGAACACTGAAGCTTTCTTT. This sequence encodes CASSLPGWNTEAFF. The rearrangement joins TRBV6-6 to TRBJ1-1, with D perhaps matching TRBD1 (5 bases). Germline lookup yields CDR1 MNHNY and CDR2 SVGAGI (reference sequence). Trimming took off 6 bases at V and 1 base at J, with 12 bases between the two ends. This CDR3 is 14 amino acids long.

The table lists this clonotype with many counts. The J gene is TRBJ1-1, the V gene TRBV7-6; TRBD1 agrees at 10 bases. Germline V gene lookup returns CDR1 SGHVS and CDR2 FNYEAQ. The CDR3 extends over 15 amino acids. J lost 4 bases, V lost 5 bases, and 7 bases had no gene match. The CDR3 here is CASSPGQGGVTEAFF. The CDR3 bases are TGTGCCAGCAGCCCCGGACAGGGGGGGGTCACTGAAGCTTTCTTT.

This chain links TRBV5-1 with TRBJ1-1; 7 bases align to TRBD1. Germline V CDR1 and CDR2: SGHRS, YFSETQ. The CDR3 runs 17 residues. The ends lost 0 bases at V and 3 bases at J; junction bases unmatched: 11. The CDR3 nucleotides are TGCGCCAGCAGCTTGGCATGGACGGAAGGGACAGACACTGAAGCTTTCTTT. Residues: CASSLAWTEGTDTEAFF.

This clonotype was counted a few times. The chain employs TRBV6-1 and TRBJ2-5; D unresolved. Trimming removed 9 bases at V and 1 base at J, with 12 bases between. From germline, CDR1 is MNHNS and CDR2 SASEGT. The length of the CDR3 is 13 residues. The CDR3 DNA reads TGTGCCAGTCTTTTGGGTAGCCAAGAGACCCAGTACTTC. The encoded protein is CASLLGSQETQYF.

The J gene is TRBJ1-1, the V gene TRBV9; D is undetermined. V lost 0 bases and J lost 5, with 11 bases in between. Germline CDR1 SGDLS, CDR2 YYNGEE. The CDR3 has 14 amino acids. The CDR3 sequence: CASSVAGLRTEAFF. DNA of the CDR3: TGTGCCAGCAGCGTAGCTGGTTTGAGAACTGAAGCTTTCTTT.

The CDR3 DNA sequence: TGTGCCAGCAGTGGGACAGGTATAAGCTCCTACAATGAGCAGTTCTTC. Protein product: CASSGTGISSYNEQFF. This chain joins TRBV7-9 and TRBJ2-1; 8 nucleotides align to TRBD1. The CDR3 runs 16 residues. Looked up from germline, CDR1 is SEHNR and CDR2 is FQNEAQ (reference sequence). With V trimmed by 6 bases and J by 0 bases, 7 bases remained unmatched.

This sequence joins TRBV9 and TRBJ1-1, with D unresolved. Trimming left V 0 bases short and J 1 base short, with 19 bases between. The CDR3 is 18 amino acids. CDR1 SGDLS and CDR2 YYNGEE come from the germline V gene. The CDR3 DNA sequence: TGTGCCAGCAGCGTAGGGATAATTAGGTCCCCCGAGAACACTGAAGCTTTCTTT. This translates into CASSVGIIRSPENTEAFF.